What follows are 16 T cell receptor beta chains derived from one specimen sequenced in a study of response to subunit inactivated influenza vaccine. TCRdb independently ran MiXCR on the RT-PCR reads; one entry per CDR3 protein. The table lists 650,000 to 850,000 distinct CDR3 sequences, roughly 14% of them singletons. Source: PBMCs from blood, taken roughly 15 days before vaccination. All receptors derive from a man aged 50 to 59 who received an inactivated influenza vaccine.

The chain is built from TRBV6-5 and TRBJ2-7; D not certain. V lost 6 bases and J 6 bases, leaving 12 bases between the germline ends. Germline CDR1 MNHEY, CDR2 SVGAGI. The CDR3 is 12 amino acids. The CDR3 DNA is TGTGCCAGCAGCCCATCGACTGGCGAGCAGTACTTC. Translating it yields CASSPSTGEQYF.

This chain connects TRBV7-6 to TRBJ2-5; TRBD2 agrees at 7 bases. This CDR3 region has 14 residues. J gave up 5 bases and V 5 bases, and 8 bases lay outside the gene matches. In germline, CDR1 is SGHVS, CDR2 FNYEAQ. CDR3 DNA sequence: TGTGCCAGCAGCCATCCTCTGGGGGGGGAGACCCAGTACTTC. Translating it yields CASSHPLGGETQYF. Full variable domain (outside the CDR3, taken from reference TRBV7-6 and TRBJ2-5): GAGVSQSPRYKVTKRGQDVALRCDPISGHVSLYWYRQALGQGPEFLTYFNYEAQQDKSGLPNDRFSAERPEGSISTLTIQRTEQRDSAMYRCASSHPLGGETQYFGPGTRLLVL.

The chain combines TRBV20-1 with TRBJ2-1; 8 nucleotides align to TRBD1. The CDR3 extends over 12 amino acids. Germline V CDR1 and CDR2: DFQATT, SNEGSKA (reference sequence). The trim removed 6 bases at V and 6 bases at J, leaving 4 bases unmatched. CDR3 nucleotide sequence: TGCAGTGCCGGAGGACAGGGCAATGAGCAGTTCTTC. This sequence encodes CSAGGQGNEQFF.

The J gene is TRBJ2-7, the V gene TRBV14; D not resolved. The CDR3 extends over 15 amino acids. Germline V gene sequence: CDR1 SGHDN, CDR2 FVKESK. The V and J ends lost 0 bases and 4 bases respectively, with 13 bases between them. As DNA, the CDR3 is TGTGCCAGCAGCCAAGAGTTGGCTAGGATGTACGAGCAGTACTTC. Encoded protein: CASSQELARMYEQYF.

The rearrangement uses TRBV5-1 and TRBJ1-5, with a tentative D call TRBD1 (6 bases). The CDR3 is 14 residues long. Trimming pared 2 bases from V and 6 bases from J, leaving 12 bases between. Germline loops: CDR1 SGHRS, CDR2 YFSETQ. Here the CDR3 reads CASSFRGEGQPQHF. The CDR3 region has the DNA TGCGCCAGCAGCTTCAGGGGCGAGGGTCAGCCCCAGCATTTT.

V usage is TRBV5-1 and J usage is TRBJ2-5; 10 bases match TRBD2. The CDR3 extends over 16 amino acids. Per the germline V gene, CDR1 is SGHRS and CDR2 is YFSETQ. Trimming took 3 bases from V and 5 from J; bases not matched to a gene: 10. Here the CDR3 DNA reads TGCGCCAGCAGCTCGACTCATAGCGGGGGGACTGAGACCCAGTACTTC. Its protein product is CASSSTHSGGTETQYF.

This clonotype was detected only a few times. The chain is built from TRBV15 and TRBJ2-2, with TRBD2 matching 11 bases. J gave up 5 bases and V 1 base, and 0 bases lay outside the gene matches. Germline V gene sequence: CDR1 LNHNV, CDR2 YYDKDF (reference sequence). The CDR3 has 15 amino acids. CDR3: CATSRGLAGTGELFF. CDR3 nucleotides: TGTGCCACCAGCAGAGGACTAGCGGGAACCGGGGAGCTGTTTTTT.

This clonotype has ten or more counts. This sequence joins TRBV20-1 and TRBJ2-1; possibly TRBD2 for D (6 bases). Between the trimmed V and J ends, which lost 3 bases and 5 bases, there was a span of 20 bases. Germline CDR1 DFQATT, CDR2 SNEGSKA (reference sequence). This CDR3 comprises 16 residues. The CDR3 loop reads CSASEVGTPGDNEQFF. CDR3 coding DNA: TGCAGTGCTAGCGAAGTCGGGACTCCGGGGGACAATGAGCAGTTCTTC.

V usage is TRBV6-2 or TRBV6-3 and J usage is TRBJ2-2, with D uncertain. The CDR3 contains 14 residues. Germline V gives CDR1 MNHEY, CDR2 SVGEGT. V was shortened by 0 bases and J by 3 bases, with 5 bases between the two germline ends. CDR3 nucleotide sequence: TGTGCCAGCAGTTACTCGCTGGACACCGGGGAGCTGTTTTTT. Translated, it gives CASSYSLDTGELFF.

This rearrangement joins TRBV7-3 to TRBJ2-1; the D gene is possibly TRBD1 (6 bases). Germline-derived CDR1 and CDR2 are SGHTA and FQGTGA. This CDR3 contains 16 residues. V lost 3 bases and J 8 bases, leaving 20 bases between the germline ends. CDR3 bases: TGTGCCAGCAGCTTCGGTGTTCGGAAACAGGGATATGAGCAGTTCTTC. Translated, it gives CASSFGVRKQGYEQFF.

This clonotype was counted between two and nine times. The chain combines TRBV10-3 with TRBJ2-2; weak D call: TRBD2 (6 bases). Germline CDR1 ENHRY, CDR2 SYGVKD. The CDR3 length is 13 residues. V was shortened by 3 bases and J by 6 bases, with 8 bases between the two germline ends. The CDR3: CAISDGGSGELFF. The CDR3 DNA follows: TGTGCCATCAGTGACGGGGGTTCCGGGGAGCTGTTTTTT.

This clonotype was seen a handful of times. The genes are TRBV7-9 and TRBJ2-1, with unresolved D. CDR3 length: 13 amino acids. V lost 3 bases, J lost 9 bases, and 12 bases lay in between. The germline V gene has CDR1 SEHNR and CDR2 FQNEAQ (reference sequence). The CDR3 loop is CASSFWGNSEQFF. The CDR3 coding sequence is TGTGCCAGCAGCTTTTGGGGAAATTCTGAGCAGTTCTTC.

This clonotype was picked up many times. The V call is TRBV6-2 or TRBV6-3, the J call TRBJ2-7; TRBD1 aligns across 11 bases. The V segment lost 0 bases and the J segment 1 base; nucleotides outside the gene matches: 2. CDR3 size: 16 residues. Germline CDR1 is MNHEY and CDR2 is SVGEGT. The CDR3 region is CASSYSGQGASYEQYF. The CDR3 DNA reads TGTGCCAGCAGTTACTCTGGACAGGGGGCTTCCTACGAGCAGTACTTC.

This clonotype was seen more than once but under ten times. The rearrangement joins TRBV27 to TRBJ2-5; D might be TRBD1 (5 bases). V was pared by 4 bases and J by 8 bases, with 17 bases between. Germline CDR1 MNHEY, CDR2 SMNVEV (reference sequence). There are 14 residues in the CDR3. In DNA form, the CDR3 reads TGTGCCAGCAGTTCCCAGGGTCTGGTGCGAACCCAGTACTTC. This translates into CASSSQGLVRTQYF.

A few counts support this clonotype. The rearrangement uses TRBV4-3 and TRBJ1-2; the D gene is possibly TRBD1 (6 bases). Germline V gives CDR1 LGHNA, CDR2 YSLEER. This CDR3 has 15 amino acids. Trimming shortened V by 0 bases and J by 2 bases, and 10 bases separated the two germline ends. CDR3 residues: CASSQDPQGNYGYTF. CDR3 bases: TGCGCCAGCAGCCAAGATCCGCAGGGGAACTATGGCTACACCTTC.

This CDR3 is CASSLAGTGRGGNNEQFF. DNA of the CDR3: TGCGCCAGCAGCTTGGCCGGGACAGGGAGAGGAGGGAACAATGAGCAGTTCTTC. The rearrangement links TRBV5-1 to TRBJ2-1, with 9 bases lining up with TRBD1. CDR3 length equals 18 residues. With 0 bases clipped from V and 5 bases from J, the junction kept 12 bases outside the gene matches. The germline CDR1 and CDR2 sequences are SGHRS and YFSETQ.